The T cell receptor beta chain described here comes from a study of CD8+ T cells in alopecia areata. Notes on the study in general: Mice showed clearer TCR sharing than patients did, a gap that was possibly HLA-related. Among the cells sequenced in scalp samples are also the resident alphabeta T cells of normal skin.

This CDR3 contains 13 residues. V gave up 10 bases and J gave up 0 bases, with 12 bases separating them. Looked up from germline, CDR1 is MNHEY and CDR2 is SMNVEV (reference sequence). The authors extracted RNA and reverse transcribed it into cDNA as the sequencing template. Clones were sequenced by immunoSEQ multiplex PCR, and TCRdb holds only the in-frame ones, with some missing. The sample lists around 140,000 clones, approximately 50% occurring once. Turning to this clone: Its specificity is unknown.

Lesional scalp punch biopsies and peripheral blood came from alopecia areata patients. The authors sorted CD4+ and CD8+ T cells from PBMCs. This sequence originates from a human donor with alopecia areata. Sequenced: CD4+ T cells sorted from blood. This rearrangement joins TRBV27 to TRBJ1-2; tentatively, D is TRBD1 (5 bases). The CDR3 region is CATRDAANYGYTF. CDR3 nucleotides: TGTGCCACTCGGGACGCAGCTAACTATGGCTACACCTTC.